The 2 T cell receptor beta chains below come from one sample, sequenced in a study of cytomegalovirus exposure and HLA in healthy donors. Primers: 60 Vbeta forward and 13 Jbeta reverse. TCRdb's copy holds only in-frame clones and misses some; the assay was immunoSEQ multiplex PCR. Found here are 200,000 to 250,000 clones, around 83% of them singletons; the top ten hold less than 3%. Sample: PBMCs. These receptors were collected from a middle-aged woman in good health and CMV-seronegative.

The chain uses TRBV30 and TRBJ2-7, with D possibly TRBD2 on 6 matching bases. This CDR3 contains 14 residues. Germline V gene lookup returns CDR1 GTSNPN and CDR2 SVGIG (reference sequence). Trimming took off 2 bases at V and 3 bases at J, with 14 bases between the two ends. The CDR3 spells CAWSPTSFLYEQYF. DNA of the CDR3: TGTGCCTGGAGTCCGACTAGTTTTCTCTACGAGCAGTACTTC.

V usage is TRBV7-9 and J usage is TRBJ2-7; 7 bases agree with TRBD2. This CDR3 region has 16 residues. With 0 bases clipped from V and 0 bases from J, the junction kept 5 bases outside the gene matches. Germline CDR1 is SEHNR and CDR2 is FQNEAQ (reference sequence). CDR3 amino acids: CASSLAGGSSSYEQYF. The DNA of the CDR3 is TGTGCCAGCAGCTTAGCCGGGGGGTCCTCCTCCTACGAGCAGTACTTC. The full variable domain, completed using reference TRBV7-9 and TRBJ2-7, is DTGVSQNPRHKITKRGQNVTFRCDPISEHNRLYWYRQTLGQGPEFLTYFQNEAQLEKSRLLSDRFSAERPKGSFSTLEIQRTEQGDSAMYLCASSLAGGSSSYEQYFGPGTRLTVT.